The source of this T cell receptor (beta chain) is a study of cytomegalovirus exposure and HLA in healthy donors. On the study more broadly: Samples from HLA-typed donors yielded approximately 80 million unique TCRs in an early data release.

This cohort consisted of healthy bone marrow donors. This clone has only one observation. Its antigen is as yet unknown. The V and J ends lost 6 bases and 4 bases respectively, with 19 bases between them. The CDR3 runs 16 residues. Looked up from germline, CDR1 is LNHDA and CDR2 is SQIVND (reference sequence). The PCR contained 60 Vbeta and 13 Jbeta primers. Data came from immunoSEQ multiplex PCR; TCRdb stores just in-frame clones and leaves some out. The table lists roughly 130,000 clones, 75% to 90% of them singletons, with 5.5% to 7% in the top ten. Study findings and constraints: TCR beta sequences reportedly predicted the HLA-A and HLA-B alleles of most subjects accurately.

The source of this sequence is a woman between 35 and 50 years old in good health and CMV-seropositive. What was sequenced was PBMCs. The chain links TRBV19 to TRBJ2-4, with D possibly being TRBD1 (6 bases). In DNA form, the CDR3 reads TGTGCCAGTAGCCTGACCCAACAGGGTACGAAAAACATTCAGTACTTC. This sequence encodes CASSLTQQGTKNIQYF.